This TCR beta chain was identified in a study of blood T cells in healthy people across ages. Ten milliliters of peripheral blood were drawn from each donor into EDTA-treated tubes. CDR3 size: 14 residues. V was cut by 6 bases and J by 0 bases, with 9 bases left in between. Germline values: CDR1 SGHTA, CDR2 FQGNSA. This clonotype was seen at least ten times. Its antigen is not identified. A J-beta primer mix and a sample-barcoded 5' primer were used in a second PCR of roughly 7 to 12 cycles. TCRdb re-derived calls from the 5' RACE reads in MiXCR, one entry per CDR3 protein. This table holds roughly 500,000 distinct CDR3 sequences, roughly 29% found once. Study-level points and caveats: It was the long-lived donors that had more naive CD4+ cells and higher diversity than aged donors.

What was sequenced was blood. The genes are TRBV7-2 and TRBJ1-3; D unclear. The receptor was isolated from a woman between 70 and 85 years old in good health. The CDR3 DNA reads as TGTGCCAGCAGTCCAGGTTCCTCTGGAAACACCATATATTTT. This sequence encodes CASSPGSSGNTIYF.